This is a list of T cell receptor beta chains from one sample in a study of PD-1 blockade in classical Hodgkin lymphoma. The data were produced by immunoSEQ multiplex PCR, yet TCRdb's version contains in-frame clones alone and is incomplete. The sample lists tens of thousands of clones; roughly 92% were seen once. Material for sequencing was peripheral blood mononuclear cells (PBMCs). These receptors were obtained from a human donor with classical Hodgkin lymphoma. CDR3s include the opening cysteine and the closing phenylalanine or tryptophan. A D gene is named only where the DNA matches it firmly. Clone size is stated in some rows and not others, as once, few, many or a class when expanded.

TRBV13	-	TRBJ1-1	-	CASSLRVGTLMDTEAFF	TGTGCCAGCAGCTTACGTGTAGGGACTCTCATGGACACTGAAGCTTTCTTT
TRBV7-2	-	TRBJ2-1	-	CASSLEGASYNEQFF	TGTGCCAGCAGCTTAGAAGGGGCCTCCTACAATGAGCAGTTCTTC
TRBV19	-	TRBJ2-1	-	CASSIVEGRSYNEQFF	TGTGCCAGTAGTATAGTCGAGGGCCGCTCCTACAATGAGCAGTTCTTC
TRBV7-7	-	TRBJ2-2	-	CASSLAGGSGTGELFF	TGTGCCAGCAGCTTAGCAGGGGGAAGTGGGACCGGGGAGCTGTTTTTT
TRBV29-1	-	TRBJ1-4	TRBD1	CSVEGRQGGGEKLFF	TGCAGCGTTGAAGGGAGACAGGGAGGTGGTGAAAAACTGTTTTTT
TRBV7-9	-	TRBJ2-3	TRBD1	CASSPPGTGETQYF	TGTGCCAGCAGCCCACCGGGGACAGGGGAAACGCAGTATTTT
TRBV4-1	-	TRBJ2-1	TRBD1	CASSQLPDRVPDEQFF	TGCGCCAGCAGCCAATTACCGGACAGGGTCCCGGATGAGCAGTTCTTC
TRBV6-6	-	TRBJ1-5	-	CASSYGEGGQPQHF	TGTGCCAGCAGTTACGGGGAAGGGGGTCAGCCCCAGCATTTT
TRBV28	-	TRBJ2-3	-	CASSFRGATQYF	TGTGCCAGCAGTTTTCGGGGTGCTACGCAGTATTTT
TRBV7-2	-	TRBJ2-3	TRBD2	CASSLAGVAGVQTDTQYF	TGTGCCAGCAGCTTAGCGGGGGTAGCGGGAGTTCAGACAGATACGCAGTATTTT
TRBV9	-	TRBJ2-7	-	CASSVEGRPYEQYF	TGTGCCAGCAGCGTTGAGGGTCGTCCCTACGAGCAGTACTTC
TRBV9	-	TRBJ2-2	-	CASSLTPTTPTGELFF	TGTGCCAGCAGCCTAACTCCGACAACGCCCACCGGGGAGCTGTTTTTT
TRBV15	-	TRBJ1-1	TRBD1	CATSRGDRNTEAFF	TGTGCCACCAGCAGAGGGGACAGGAACACTGAAGCTTTCTTT
TRBV5-1	-	TRBJ2-1	-	CASSLAGASLDEQFF	TGCGCCAGCAGCTTGGCCGGGGCCTCCCTTGATGAGCAGTTCTTC
TRBV28	once	TRBJ2-5	TRBD2	CASSSPTSGRETQYF	TGTGCCAGCAGTTCCCCGACTAGCGGACGGGAGACCCAGTACTTC
TRBV7-2	few	TRBJ2-7	-	CASSLEGIEQYF	TGTGCCAGCAGCTTAGAGGGAATTGAGCAGTACTTC
TRBV5-1	-	TRBJ2-7	TRBD1	CASSSTGGSYEQYF	TGCGCCAGCAGCTCGACAGGGGGCTCCTACGAGCAGTACTTC
TRBV4-2	-	TRBJ2-7	-	CASSQDGSGAAYEQYF	TGTGCCAGCAGCCAAGATGGGTCAGGTGCTGCCTACGAGCAGTACTTC
TRBV2	once	TRBJ2-1	-	CASSEGRVNEQFF	TGTGCCAGCAGCGAAGGGCGGGTCAATGAGCAGTTCTTC
TRBV4-1	once	TRBJ2-3	-	CASSQDLWESTDTQYF	TGCGCCAGCAGCCAAGATCTTTGGGAGAGCACAGATACGCAGTATTTT
TRBV11-2	-	TRBJ1-6	-	CASSLDRFSPLHF	TGTGCCAGCAGCCTTGACAGGTTTTCACCCCTCCACTTT
TRBV9	-	TRBJ1-4	-	CASSVKPGHGLFF	TGTGCCAGCAGCGTCAAGCCGGGACACGGACTGTTTTTT